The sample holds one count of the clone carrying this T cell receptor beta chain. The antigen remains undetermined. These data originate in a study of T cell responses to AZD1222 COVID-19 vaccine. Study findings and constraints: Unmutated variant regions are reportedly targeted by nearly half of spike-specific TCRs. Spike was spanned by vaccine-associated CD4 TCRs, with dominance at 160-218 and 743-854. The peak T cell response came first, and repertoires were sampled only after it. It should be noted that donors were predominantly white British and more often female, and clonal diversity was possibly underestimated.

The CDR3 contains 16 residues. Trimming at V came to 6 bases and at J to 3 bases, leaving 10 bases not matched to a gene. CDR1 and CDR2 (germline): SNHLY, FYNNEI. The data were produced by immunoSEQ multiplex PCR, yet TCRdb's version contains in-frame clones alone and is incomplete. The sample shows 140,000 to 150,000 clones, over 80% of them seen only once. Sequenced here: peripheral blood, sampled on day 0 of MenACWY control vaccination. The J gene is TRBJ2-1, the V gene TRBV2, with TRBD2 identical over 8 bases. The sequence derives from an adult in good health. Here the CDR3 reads CASSNIPGTSYNEQFF. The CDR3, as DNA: TGTGCCAGCAGCAACATTCCCGGGACTAGCTACAATGAGCAGTTCTTC.